One sample yielded the 3 T cell receptor beta chains listed below, sequenced in a study of blood T cell repertoires in COVID-19. TCRdb keeps only in-frame clones here, not all; method: immunoSEQ multiplex PCR. The sample includes roughly 53,000 clones, just over 85% of them seen just once. The material sequenced was peripheral blood. These receptors were collected from a man older than 75 with acute or convalescent COVID-19.

The chain is built from TRBV9 and TRBJ1-4; D unresolved. The CDR3 consists of 14 residues. Per germline, CDR1 SGDLS and CDR2 YYNGEE. V shed 3 bases and J shed 3 bases, with 9 bases lying between them. The CDR3 DNA follows: TGTGCCAGCAGCGCGGGAACTTCTAATGAAAAACTGTTTTTT. Protein product: CASSAGTSNEKLFF.

This clone was seen once. V gene TRBV5-5 combines with J gene TRBJ2-5; no firm D call. Looked up from germline, CDR1 is SGHKS and CDR2 is YYEKEE (reference sequence). The CDR3 totals 16 residues. Trimming pared 0 bases from V and 2 bases from J, leaving 14 bases between. This CDR3 is CASSLVASVVQETQYF. DNA of the CDR3: TGTGCCAGCAGCTTGGTTGCGTCGGTAGTACAAGAGACCCAGTACTTC.

The CDR3 loop is CASTKDSLETQYF. CDR3 nucleotide sequence: TGTGCCAGCACCAAGGACAGCCTAGAGACCCAGTACTTC. The rearrangement links TRBV12-3 or TRBV12-4 to TRBJ2-5; D possibly corresponds to TRBD1 (6 bases). This CDR3 region has 13 residues. Trimming pared 7 bases from V and 4 bases from J, leaving 13 bases between.